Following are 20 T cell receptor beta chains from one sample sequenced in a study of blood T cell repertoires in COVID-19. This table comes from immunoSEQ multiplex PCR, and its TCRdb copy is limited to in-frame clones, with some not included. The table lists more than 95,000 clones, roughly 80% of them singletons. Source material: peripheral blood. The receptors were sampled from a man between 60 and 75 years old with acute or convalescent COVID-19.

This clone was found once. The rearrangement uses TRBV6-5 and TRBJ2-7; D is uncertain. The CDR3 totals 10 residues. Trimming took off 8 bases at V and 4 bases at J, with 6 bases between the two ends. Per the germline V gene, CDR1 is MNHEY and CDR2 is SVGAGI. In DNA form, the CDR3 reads TGTGCCAGCGGCAGGTACGAGCAGTACTTC. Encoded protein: CASGRYEQYF.

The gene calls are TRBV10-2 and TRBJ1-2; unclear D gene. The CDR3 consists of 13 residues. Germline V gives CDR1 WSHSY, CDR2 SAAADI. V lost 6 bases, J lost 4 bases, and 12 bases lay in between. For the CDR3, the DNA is TGCGCCAGCAGGAACGGGGTAACCTATGGCTACACCTTC. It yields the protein CASRNGVTYGYTF.

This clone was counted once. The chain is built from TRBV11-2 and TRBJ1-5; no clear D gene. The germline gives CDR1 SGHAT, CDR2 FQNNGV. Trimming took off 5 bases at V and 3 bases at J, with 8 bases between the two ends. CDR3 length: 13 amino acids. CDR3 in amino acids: CASSVNFNQPQHF. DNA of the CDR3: TGTGCCAGCAGCGTGAACTTCAATCAGCCCCAGCATTTT.

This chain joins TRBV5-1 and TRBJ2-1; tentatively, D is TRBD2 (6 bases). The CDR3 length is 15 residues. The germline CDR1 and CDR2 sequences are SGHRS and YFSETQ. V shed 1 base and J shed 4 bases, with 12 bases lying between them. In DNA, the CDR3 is TGCGCCAGCAGCTTGTTGTTCGGGACTTACAATGAGCAGTTCTTC. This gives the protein CASSLLFGTYNEQFF.

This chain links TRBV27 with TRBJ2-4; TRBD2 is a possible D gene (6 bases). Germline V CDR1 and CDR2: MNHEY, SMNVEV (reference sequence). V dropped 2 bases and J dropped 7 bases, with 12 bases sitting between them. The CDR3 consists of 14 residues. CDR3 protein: CASSLAGIGNIQYF. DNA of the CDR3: TGTGCCAGCAGTTTAGCGGGAATTGGGAACATTCAGTACTTC.

The CDR3 loop is CASSQTRGTQYF. The DNA of the CDR3 is TGTGCCAGCAGCCAGACGAGAGGTACGCAGTATTTT. The genes are TRBV7-2 and TRBJ2-3, with D uncertain. Germline CDR1 reads SGHTA; CDR2 reads FQGNSA. This CDR3 contains 12 residues. The V and J ends lost 5 bases and 8 bases respectively, with 11 bases between them.

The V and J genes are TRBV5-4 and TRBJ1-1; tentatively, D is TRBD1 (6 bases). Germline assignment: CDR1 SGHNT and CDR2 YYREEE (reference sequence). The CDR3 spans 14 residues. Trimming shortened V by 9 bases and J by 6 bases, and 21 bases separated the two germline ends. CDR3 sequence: CATKEQGSPAEAFF. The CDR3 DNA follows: TGTGCCACCAAAGAACAGGGATCACCCGCTGAAGCTTTCTTT.

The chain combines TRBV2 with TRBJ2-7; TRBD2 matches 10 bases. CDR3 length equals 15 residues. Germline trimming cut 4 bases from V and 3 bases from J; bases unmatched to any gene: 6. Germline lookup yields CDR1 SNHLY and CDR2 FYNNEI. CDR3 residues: CASSGRLAGVYEQYF. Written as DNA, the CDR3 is TGTGCCAGCAGTGGTAGGCTAGCGGGGGTCTACGAGCAGTACTTC.

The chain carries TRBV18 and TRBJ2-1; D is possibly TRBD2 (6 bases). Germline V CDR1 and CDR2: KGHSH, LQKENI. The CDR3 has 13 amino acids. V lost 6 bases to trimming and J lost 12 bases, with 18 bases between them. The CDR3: CASSPGLHSGQFF. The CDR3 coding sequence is TGTGCCAGCTCGCCGGGGCTTCATAGCGGGCAGTTCTTC.

The CDR3 nucleotides read TGTGCCAGCTCACTAGATGATACGCAGTATTTT. Translated: CASSLDDTQYF. The rearrangement links TRBV18 to TRBJ2-3; D is unclear. V lost 4 bases to trimming and J lost 6 bases, with 5 bases between them. Germline lookup yields CDR1 KGHSH and CDR2 LQKENI. CDR3 length equals 11 residues.

The CDR3 here is CASRGQGNSNQPQHF. The CDR3 DNA is TGTGCCAGCAGAGGACAGGGCAATAGCAATCAGCCCCAGCATTTT. This chain links TRBV27 with TRBJ1-5; the match to TRBD1 covers 8 bases. This CDR3 spans 15 amino acids. Germline trimming cut 6 bases from V and 0 bases from J; bases unmatched to any gene: 4. CDR1 and CDR2 from the germline V gene are MNHEY and SMNVEV (reference sequence).

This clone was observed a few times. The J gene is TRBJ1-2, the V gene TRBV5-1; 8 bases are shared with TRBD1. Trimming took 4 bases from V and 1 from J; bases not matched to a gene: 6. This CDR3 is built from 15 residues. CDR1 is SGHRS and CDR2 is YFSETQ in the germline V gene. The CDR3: CASSPGTGDNYGYTF. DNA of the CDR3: TGCGCCAGCAGCCCTGGGACAGGTGATAACTATGGCTACACCTTC.

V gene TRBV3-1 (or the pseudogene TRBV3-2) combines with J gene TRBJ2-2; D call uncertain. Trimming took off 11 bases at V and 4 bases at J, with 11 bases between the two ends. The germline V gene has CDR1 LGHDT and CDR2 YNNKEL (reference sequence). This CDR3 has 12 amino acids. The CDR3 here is CASALSTGELFF. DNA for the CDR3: TGTGCCTCTGCGCTATCCACCGGGGAGCTGTTTTTT.

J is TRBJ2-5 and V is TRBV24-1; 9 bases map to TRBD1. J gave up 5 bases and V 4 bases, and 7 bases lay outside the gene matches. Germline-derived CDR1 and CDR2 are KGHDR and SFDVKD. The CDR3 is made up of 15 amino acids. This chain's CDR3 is CATSEETGGRETQYF. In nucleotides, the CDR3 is TGTGCCACCAGTGAAGAAACAGGGGGCAGGGAGACCCAGTACTTC.

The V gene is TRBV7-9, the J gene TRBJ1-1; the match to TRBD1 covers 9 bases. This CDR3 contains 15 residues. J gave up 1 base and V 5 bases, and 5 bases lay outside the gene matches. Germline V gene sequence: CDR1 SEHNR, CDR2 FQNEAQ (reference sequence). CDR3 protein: CASSPQTGGNTEAFF. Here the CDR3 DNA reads TGTGCCAGCAGCCCGCAGACAGGGGGGAACACTGAAGCTTTCTTT. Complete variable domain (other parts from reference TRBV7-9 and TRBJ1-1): DTGVSQNPRHKITKRGQNVTFRCDPISEHNRLYWYRQTLGQGPEFLTYFQNEAQLEKSRLLSDRFSAERPKGSFSTLEIQRTEQGDSAMYLCASSPQTGGNTEAFFGQGTRLTVV.

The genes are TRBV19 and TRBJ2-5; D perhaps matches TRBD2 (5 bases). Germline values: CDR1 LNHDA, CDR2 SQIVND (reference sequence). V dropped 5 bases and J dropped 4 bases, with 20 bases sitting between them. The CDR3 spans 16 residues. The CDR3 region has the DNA TGTGCCAGTAGTCCCTCTACAGCTGCCCGGGGAGAGACCCAGTACTTC. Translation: CASSPSTAARGETQYF.

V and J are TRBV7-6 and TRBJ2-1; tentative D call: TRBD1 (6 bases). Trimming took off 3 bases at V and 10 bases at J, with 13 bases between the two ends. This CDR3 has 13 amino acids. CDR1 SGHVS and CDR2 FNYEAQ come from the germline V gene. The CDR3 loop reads CASSLQTGWEQFF. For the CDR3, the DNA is TGTGCCAGCAGCTTGCAAACAGGGTGGGAGCAGTTCTTC.

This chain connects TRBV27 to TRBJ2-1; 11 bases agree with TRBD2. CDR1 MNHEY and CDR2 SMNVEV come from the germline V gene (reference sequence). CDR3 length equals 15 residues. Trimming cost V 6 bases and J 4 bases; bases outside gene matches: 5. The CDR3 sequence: CASRVAGGPYNEQFF. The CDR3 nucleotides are TGTGCCAGCAGGGTAGCGGGAGGGCCTTACAATGAGCAGTTCTTC.

The CDR3 here is CASSGSGRRYTQYF. As DNA, the CDR3 is TGTGCCAGCAGTGGTAGCGGGAGGCGGTATACGCAGTATTTT. This chain connects TRBV2 to TRBJ2-3, with 10 bases that match TRBD2. The V and J ends lost 4 bases and 7 bases, in that order; junction bases with no gene match: 5. Germline values: CDR1 SNHLY, CDR2 FYNNEI. The CDR3 covers 14 residues.

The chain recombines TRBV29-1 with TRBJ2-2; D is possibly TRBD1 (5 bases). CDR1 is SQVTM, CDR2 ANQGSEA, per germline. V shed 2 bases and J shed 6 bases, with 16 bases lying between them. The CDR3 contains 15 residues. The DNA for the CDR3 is TGCAGCGTTGAATCGGACATCGGTCTGTCCGGGGAGCTGTTTTTT. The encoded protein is CSVESDIGLSGELFF.